This T cell receptor (beta chain) was sequenced during a study of blood T cell repertoires in COVID-19. Study-wide background: Samples of COVID-19 (acute and convalescent) were obtained from the United States, Italy and Spain. Nucleic acid was either cDNA or gDNA, and it came from T cells, B-cell-depleted T cells, or PBMCs.

Enrolled during active infection, Seattle patients were then followed longitudinally. V was clipped by 3 bases and J by 2 bases, with 10 bases between them. The CDR3 sequence is 14 residues long. Germline V gene lookup returns CDR1 SGHAT and CDR2 FQNNGV. Original processing notes: Amplification with reference gene primers provided the estimates of nucleated cell counts. TCRdb's copy holds only in-frame clones and misses some; the assay was immunoSEQ multiplex PCR. D and trimming come from the DNA, and the V and J calls and clone size come from that table. The sample lists 250,000 to 300,000 clones, roughly nine tenths occurring once.

This TCR derives from a woman in her twenties or thirties with COVID-19, enrolled during active disease. This rearrangement joins TRBV11-2 to TRBJ1-2; D uncertain. The sample taken for sequencing was peripheral blood. The CDR3 reads CASSLEGRNYGYTF. The CDR3 nucleotides are TGTGCCAGCAGCTTGGAGGGTAGGAACTATGGCTACACCTTC. The full variable domain, in which reference TRBV11-2 and TRBJ1-2 provide the parts outside the CDR3, is EAGVAQSPRYKIIEKRQSVAFWCNPISGHATLYWYQQILGQGPKLLIQFQNNGVVDDSQLPKDRFSAERLKGVDSTLKIQPAKLEDSAVYLCASSLEGRNYGYTFGSGTRLTVV.